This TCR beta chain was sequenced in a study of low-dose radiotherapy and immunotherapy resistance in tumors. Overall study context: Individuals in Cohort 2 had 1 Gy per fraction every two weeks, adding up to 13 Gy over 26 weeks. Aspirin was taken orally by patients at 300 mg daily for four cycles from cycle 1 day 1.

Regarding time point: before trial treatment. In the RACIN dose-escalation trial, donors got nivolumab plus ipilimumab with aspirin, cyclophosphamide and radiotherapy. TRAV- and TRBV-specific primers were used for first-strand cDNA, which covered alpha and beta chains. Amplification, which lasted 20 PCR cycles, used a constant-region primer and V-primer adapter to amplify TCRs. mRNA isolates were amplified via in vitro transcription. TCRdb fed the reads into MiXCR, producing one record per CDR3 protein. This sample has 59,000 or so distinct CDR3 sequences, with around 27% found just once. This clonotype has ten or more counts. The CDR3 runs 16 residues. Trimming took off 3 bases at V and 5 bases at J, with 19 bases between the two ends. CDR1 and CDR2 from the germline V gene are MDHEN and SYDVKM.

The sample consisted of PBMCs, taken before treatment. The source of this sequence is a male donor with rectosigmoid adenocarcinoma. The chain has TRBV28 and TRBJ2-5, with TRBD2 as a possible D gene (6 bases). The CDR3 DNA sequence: TGTGCCAGCAGTTTTCTAGACGGGAGAGCCCTTGAGACCCAGTACTTC. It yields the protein CASSFLDGRALETQYF.